Listed here is a single T cell receptor (beta chain). The CDR3 is 17 residues long. With 0 bases clipped from V and 1 base from J, the junction kept 3 bases outside the gene matches. CDR1 and CDR2 (germline): SGHRS, YFSETQ. Vbeta (60) and Jbeta (13) primers were used in the PCR. Assay: immunoSEQ multiplex PCR; the TCRdb copy retains only in-frame clones and omits some. Of roughly 100,000 clones listed, about 75% are singletons. These data belong to a study of cytomegalovirus exposure and HLA in healthy donors. The sample taken for sequencing was PBMCs. The chain joins TRBV5-1 to TRBJ2-5; 13 positions agree with TRBD2. The TCR originated in a woman in her forties in good health and CMV-seronegative. The chain's CDR3 is CASSLGTSGGIQETQYF. For the CDR3, the DNA is TGCGCCAGCAGCTTGGGGACTAGCGGGGGTATCCAAGAGACCCAGTACTTC.